This TCR beta chain was captured in a study of blood T cell repertoires in COVID-19. CDR3 length: 13 amino acids. The germline CDR1 and CDR2 sequences are SGHRS and YFSETQ. V shed 4 bases and J shed 6 bases, with 13 bases lying between them. Clones were read by immunoSEQ multiplex PCR, and TCRdb kept only the in-frame ones, dropping some. The profile covers 150,000 to 200,000 clones, with approximately 90% appearing a single time and around 2.1% taken by the ten largest. The sample taken for sequencing was peripheral blood. The sequence derives from a young man with acute or convalescent COVID-19. This chain links TRBV5-1 with TRBJ1-1; D may be TRBD1 (5 bases). CDR3 DNA sequence: TGCGCCAGCAGCCCCTCAGGGCGTTCTGAAGCTTTCTTT. Its translation is CASSPSGRSEAFF.